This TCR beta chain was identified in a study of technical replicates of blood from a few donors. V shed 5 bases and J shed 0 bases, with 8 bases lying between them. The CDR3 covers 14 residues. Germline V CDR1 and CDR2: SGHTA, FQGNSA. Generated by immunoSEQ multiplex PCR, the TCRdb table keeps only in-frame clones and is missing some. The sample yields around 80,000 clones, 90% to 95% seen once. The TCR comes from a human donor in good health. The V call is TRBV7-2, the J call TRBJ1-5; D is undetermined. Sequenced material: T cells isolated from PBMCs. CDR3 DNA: TGTGCCAGCAGCCCCCCCTATAGCAATCAGCCCCAGCATTTT. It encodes CASSPPYSNQPQHF.